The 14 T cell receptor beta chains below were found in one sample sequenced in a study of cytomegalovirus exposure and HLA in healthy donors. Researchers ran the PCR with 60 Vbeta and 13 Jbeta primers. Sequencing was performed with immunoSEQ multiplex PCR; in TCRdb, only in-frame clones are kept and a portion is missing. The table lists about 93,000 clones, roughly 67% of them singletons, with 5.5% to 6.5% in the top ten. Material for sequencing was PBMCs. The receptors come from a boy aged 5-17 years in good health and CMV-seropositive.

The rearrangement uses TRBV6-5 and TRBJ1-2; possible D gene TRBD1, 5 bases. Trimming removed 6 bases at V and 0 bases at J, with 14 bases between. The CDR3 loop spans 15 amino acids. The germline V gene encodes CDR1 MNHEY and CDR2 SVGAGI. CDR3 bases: TGTGCCAGCAGCGAAAGACAGAGCACTAACTATGGCTACACCTTC. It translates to CASSERQSTNYGYTF.

In nucleotides, the CDR3 is TGTGCCAGCAGCGGACAGGGGAACTATGGCTACACCTTC. Its protein is CASSGQGNYGYTF. The rearrangement uses TRBV6-5 and TRBJ1-2; 9 nucleotides match TRBD1. From germline, CDR1 is MNHEY and CDR2 SVGAGI. There are 13 residues in the CDR3. V lost 6 bases to trimming and J lost 2 bases; unmatched junction nucleotides: 1.

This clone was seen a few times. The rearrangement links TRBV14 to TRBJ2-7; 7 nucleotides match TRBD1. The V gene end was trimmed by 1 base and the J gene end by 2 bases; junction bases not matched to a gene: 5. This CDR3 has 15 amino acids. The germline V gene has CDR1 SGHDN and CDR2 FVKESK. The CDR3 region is CASSQVVTGPYEQYF. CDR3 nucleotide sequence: TGTGCCAGCAGCCAAGTGGTGACAGGGCCCTACGAGCAGTACTTC.

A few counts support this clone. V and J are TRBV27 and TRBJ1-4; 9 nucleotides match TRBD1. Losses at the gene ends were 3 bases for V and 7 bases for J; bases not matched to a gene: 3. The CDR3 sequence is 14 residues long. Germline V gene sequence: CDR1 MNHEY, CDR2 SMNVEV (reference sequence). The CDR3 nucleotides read TGTGCCAGCAGTTTCGGACAGGGGTTTGAAAAACTGTTTTTT. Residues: CASSFGQGFEKLFF.

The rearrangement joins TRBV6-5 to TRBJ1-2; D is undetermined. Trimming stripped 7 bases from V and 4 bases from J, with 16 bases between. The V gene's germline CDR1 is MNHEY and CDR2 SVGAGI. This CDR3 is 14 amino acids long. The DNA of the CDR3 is TGTGCCAGCACCTTGGGCCCTTCTGGCTATGGCTACACCTTC. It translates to CASTLGPSGYGYTF.

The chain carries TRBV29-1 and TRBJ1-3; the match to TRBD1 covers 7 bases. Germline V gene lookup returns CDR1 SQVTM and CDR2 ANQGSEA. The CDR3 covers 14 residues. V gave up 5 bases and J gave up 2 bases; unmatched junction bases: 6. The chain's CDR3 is CSVNRGGTGNTIYF. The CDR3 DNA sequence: TGCAGCGTTAACCGAGGGGGCACTGGAAACACCATATATTTT.

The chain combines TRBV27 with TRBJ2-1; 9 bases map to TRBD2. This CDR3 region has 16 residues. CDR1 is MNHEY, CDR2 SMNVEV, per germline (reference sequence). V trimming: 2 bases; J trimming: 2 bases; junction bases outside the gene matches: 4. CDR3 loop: CASSLVLAGPYNEQFF. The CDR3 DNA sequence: TGTGCCAGCAGTTTAGTCCTAGCGGGGCCCTACAATGAGCAGTTCTTC.

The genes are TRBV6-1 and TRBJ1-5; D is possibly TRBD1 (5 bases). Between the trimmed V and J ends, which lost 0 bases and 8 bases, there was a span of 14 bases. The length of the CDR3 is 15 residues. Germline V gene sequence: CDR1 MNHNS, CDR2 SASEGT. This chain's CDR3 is CASSEARGILEPQHF. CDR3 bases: TGTGCCAGCAGTGAAGCACGGGGGATTTTGGAGCCCCAGCATTTT.

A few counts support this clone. CDR3 sequence reads: CASSRGTSGGYSYEQYF. CDR3 bases: TGTGCCAGCAGCCGTGGGACTAGCGGGGGGTACTCCTACGAGCAGTACTTC. The chain joins TRBV7-9 to TRBJ2-7, with 15 bases fitting TRBD2. The germline gives CDR1 SEHNR, CDR2 FQNEAQ (reference sequence). The CDR3 covers 17 residues. The V segment lost 5 bases and the J segment 0 bases; nucleotides outside the gene matches: 5. Using reference TRBV7-9 and TRBJ2-7 for the parts outside the CDR3, the full variable domain is DTGVSQNPRHKITKRGQNVTFRCDPISEHNRLYWYRQTLGQGPEFLTYFQNEAQLEKSRLLSDRFSAERPKGSFSTLEIQRTEQGDSAMYLCASSRGTSGGYSYEQYFGPGTRLTVT.

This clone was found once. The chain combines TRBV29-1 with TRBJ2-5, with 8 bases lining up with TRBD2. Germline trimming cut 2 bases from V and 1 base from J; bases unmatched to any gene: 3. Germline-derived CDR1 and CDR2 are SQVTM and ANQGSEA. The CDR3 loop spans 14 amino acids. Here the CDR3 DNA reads TGCAGCGTTGAACTAGCGGGTTTCCAAGAGACCCAGTACTTC. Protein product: CSVELAGFQETQYF.

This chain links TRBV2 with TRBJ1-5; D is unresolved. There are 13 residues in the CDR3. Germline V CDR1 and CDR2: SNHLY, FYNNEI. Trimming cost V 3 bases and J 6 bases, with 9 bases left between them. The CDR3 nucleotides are TGTGCCAGCAGTGACGGCGGAGGTCAGCCCCAGCATTTT. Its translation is CASSDGGGQPQHF.

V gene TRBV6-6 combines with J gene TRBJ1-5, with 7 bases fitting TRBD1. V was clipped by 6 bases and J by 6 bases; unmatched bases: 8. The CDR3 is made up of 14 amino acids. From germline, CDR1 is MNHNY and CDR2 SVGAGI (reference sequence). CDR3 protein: CASSPGTGAQPQHF. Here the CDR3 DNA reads TGTGCCAGCAGCCCAGGAACAGGGGCTCAGCCCCAGCATTTT.

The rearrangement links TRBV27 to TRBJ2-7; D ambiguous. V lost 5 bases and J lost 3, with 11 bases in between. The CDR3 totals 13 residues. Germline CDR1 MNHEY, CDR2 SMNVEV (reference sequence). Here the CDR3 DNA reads TGTGCCAGCAGTGCCCTAACCGGCTACGAGCAGTACTTC. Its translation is CASSALTGYEQYF.

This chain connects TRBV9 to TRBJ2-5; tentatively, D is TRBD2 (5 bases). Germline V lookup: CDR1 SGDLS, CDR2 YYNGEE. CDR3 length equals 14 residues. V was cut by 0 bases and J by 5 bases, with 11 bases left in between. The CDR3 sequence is CASSVDGMVETQYF. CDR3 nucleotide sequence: TGTGCCAGCAGCGTAGACGGGATGGTTGAGACCCAGTACTTC. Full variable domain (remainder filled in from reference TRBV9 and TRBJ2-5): DSGVTQTPKHLITATGQRVTLRCSPRSGDLSVYWYQQSLDQGLQFLIQYYNGEERAKGNILERFSAQQFPDLHSELNLSSLELGDSALYFCASSVDGMVETQYFGPGTRLLVL.